These 26 T cell receptor beta chains were sequenced from one sample in a study of blood T cell repertoires in COVID-19. Assay: immunoSEQ multiplex PCR; the TCRdb copy retains only in-frame clones and omits some. Of about 460,000 clones listed, about 88% are singletons. Sequencing input: PBMCs or T cells enriched from blood (not recorded which). These receptors were obtained from a woman aged 55-69 years who had recovered from COVID-19.

V gene TRBV19 combines with J gene TRBJ2-7, with 9 bases lining up with TRBD1. V dropped 6 bases and J dropped 3; count of bases not matched to a gene: 9. This CDR3 is built from 15 residues. Germline V gives CDR1 LNHDA, CDR2 SQIVND (reference sequence). CDR3 in amino acids: CASSKPGQGYYEQYF. The CDR3, as DNA: TGTGCCAGTAGCAAACCGGGACAGGGATACTACGAGCAGTACTTC.

The chain is built from TRBV18 and TRBJ2-7, with 12 nucleotides matching TRBD2. The V gene's germline CDR1 is KGHSH and CDR2 LQKENI. J gave up 2 bases and V 3 bases, and 5 bases lay outside the gene matches. The CDR3 consists of 16 residues. The CDR3 region is CASSPRLAGATYEQYV. The CDR3 nucleotides are TGTGCCAGCTCACCCCGACTAGCGGGGGCCACCTACGAGCAGTACGTC.

The chain carries TRBV19 and TRBJ1-2; 8 positions agree with TRBD1. V was clipped by 5 bases and J by 6 bases; unmatched bases: 11. The CDR3 is 15 amino acids. The germline gives CDR1 LNHDA, CDR2 SQIVND (reference sequence). The CDR3 nucleotides are TGTGCCAGTAGTGGGGAATGGGCAGGGGGCGATGGCTACACCTTC. Its protein product is CASSGEWAGGDGYTF.

The genes are TRBV15 and TRBJ1-2, with unresolved D. Trimming pared 1 base from V and 4 bases from J, leaving 16 bases between. This CDR3 is 16 amino acids long. Germline CDR1 LNHNV, CDR2 YYDKDF (reference sequence). Here the CDR3 reads CATSRGGNGPTYGYTF. The CDR3 coding sequence is TGTGCCACCAGCAGAGGCGGGAACGGGCCAACCTATGGCTACACCTTC. The complete variable domain, with remaining parts taken from reference TRBV15 and TRBJ1-2, reads DAMVIQNPRYQVTQFGKPVTLSCSQTLNHNVMYWYQQKSSQAPKLLFHYYDKDFNNEADTPDNFQSRRPNTSFCFLDIRSPGLGDTAMYLCATSRGGNGPTYGYTFGSGTRLTVV.

V is TRBV2 and J is TRBJ2-3; D not certain. V was clipped by 3 bases and J by 2 bases, with 9 bases between them. The CDR3 runs to 14 residues. Germline values: CDR1 SNHLY, CDR2 FYNNEI. The CDR3 sequence: CASSEQTVTDTQYF. CDR3 sequence (DNA): TGTGCCAGCAGTGAGCAGACTGTCACAGATACGCAGTATTTT.

Remarks on this clone: Other DNA sequences in this sample translate to the same CDR3. The V and J genes are TRBV27 and TRBJ2-1; possible D gene TRBD2, 7 bases. The germline CDR1 and CDR2 sequences are MNHEY and SMNVEV (reference sequence). V lost 3 bases and J 6 bases, leaving 15 bases between the germline ends. The CDR3 runs to 15 residues. This CDR3 is CASSLGTGGGNEQFF. The CDR3 bases are TGTGCCAGCAGTTTGGGGACGGGGGGCGGCAATGAGCAGTTCTTC.

The chain has TRBV19 and TRBJ2-1, with D possibly matching TRBD2 (6 bases). This CDR3 contains 15 residues. Germline loops: CDR1 LNHDA, CDR2 SQIVND (reference sequence). The V gene lost 3 bases and the J gene lost 1 base, with 10 bases spanning the gap. The CDR3 DNA sequence: TGTGCCAGTAGTATTGTGGAGGGATCCTACAATGAGCAGTTCTTC. This translates into CASSIVEGSYNEQFF.

The gene calls are TRBV1 and TRBJ1-4; the DNA was not used to check the table's D call, TRBD1. TRBV1 counts as a pseudogene. This CDR3 is 18 amino acids long. The CDR3 DNA is TGCACCAGCAGCCAAGATCTGGCAGGGGGCAAGAATAATGAAAAACTGTTTTTT. Amino acids: CTSSQDLAGGKNNEKLFF.

The chain employs TRBV7-8 and TRBJ1-2; 9 bases agree with TRBD1. Germline V gene lookup returns CDR1 SGHVS and CDR2 FQNEAQ. This CDR3 has 16 residues. The ends lost 4 bases at V and 3 bases at J; junction bases unmatched: 9. The CDR3 is CASSSQLTGGDYGYTF. CDR3 bases: TGTGCCAGCAGCTCCCAATTGACAGGGGGTGACTATGGCTACACCTTC. The variable domain in full, with the rest retrieved from reference TRBV7-8 and TRBJ1-2, is GAGVSQSPRYKVAKRGQDVALRCDPISGHVSLFWYQQALGQGPEFLTYFQNEAQLDKSGLPSDRFFAERPEGSVSTLKIQRTQQEDSAVYLCASSSQLTGGDYGYTFGSGTRLTVV.

The DNA of the CDR3 is TGCGCCAGCAGTGAGGCTAGCGGGGATCCGACCCAGTACTTC. Its protein product is CASSEASGDPTQYF. This chain links TRBV10-1 with TRBJ2-5, with TRBD2 matching over 9 bases. Per germline, CDR1 WNHNN and CDR2 SYGVQD (reference sequence). The CDR3 is made up of 14 amino acids. V lost 2 bases and J lost 7; bases outside the gene matches: 5.

The J gene is TRBJ1-1, the V gene TRBV10-3; D may be TRBD1 (5 bases). This CDR3 is built from 14 residues. The V and J ends lost 6 bases and 1 base respectively, with 12 bases between them. The germline gives CDR1 ENHRY, CDR2 SYGVKD. The DNA for the CDR3 is TGTGCCATCAGGCATGGACAACAGAACACTGAAGCTTTCTTT. Translating it yields CAIRHGQQNTEAFF.

The chain combines TRBV3-1 (or the pseudogene TRBV3-2) with TRBJ2-4; D might be TRBD1 (5 bases). V lost 1 base to trimming and J lost 5 bases, with 9 bases between them. This CDR3 has 14 amino acids. CDR1 is LGHDT, CDR2 YNNKEL, per germline (reference sequence). The CDR3 loop is CASSQAGLENIQYF. For the CDR3, the DNA is TGTGCCAGCAGCCAAGCAGGGTTGGAAAACATTCAGTACTTC.

The rearrangement uses TRBV20-1 and TRBJ1-4, with unresolved D. This CDR3 region has 14 residues. Trimming shortened V by 3 bases and J by 7 bases, and 15 bases separated the two germline ends. Germline V gives CDR1 DFQATT, CDR2 SNEGSKA (reference sequence). In DNA, the CDR3 is TGCAGTGCTAGTGCCTCGGGGAAGGGTGAAAAACTGTTTTTT. The encoded protein is CSASASGKGEKLFF.

J is TRBJ1-1 and V is TRBV7-6; D gene unclear. This CDR3 contains 16 residues. V gave up 0 bases and J gave up 4 bases, with 15 bases separating them. Germline CDR1 SGHVS, CDR2 FNYEAQ. The CDR3 DNA is TGTGCCAGCAGCTTAGCGCCTTTCTACAGCACCACTGAAGCTTTCTTT. Protein sequence: CASSLAPFYSTTEAFF.

As to this clone: The germline gene is not matched at one end of the junction; a read error may be the cause. The chain combines TRBV5-6 with TRBJ2-2; D may be TRBD2 (5 bases). Germline CDR1 is SGHDT and CDR2 is YYEEEE. This CDR3 comprises 15 residues. CDR3 sequence: CASSLPGSATEELFF. Written as DNA, the CDR3 is TGTGCCAGCAGCTTACCGGGGTCCGCGACCGAGGAGCTGTTTTTT.

In nucleotides, the CDR3 is TGTGCCAGCAGTGATCTAGCGGGGGGCCGGAATGAGCAGTTCTTC. Protein sequence: CASSDLAGGRNEQFF. The chain combines TRBV2 with TRBJ2-1; 11 bases agree with TRBD2. J was trimmed by 7 bases and V by 3 bases; bases with no gene match: 5. This CDR3 is built from 15 residues. Germline CDR1 is SNHLY and CDR2 is FYNNEI.

This clone was counted between two and nine times. V gene TRBV7-5 combines with J gene TRBJ2-7; TRBD1 reflects the table's D call only, with no check against the DNA. TRBV7-5 is classified as a pseudogene. The CDR3 contains 15 residues. The CDR3 DNA sequence: TGTGCCAGAAGACTAGGACAGGGAAGATTCTACGAGCAGTACGTC. The encoded protein is CARRLGQGRFYEQYV.

The chain employs TRBV29-1 and TRBJ1-1; 8 nucleotides line up with TRBD1. Germline V gives CDR1 SQVTM, CDR2 ANQGSEA. The CDR3 length is 13 residues. The V gene end was trimmed by 7 bases and the J gene end by 0 bases; junction bases not matched to a gene: 4. The CDR3 region has the DNA TGCAGCGGCCTCAGGGGGCTGAACACTGAAGCTTTCTTT. This sequence encodes CSGLRGLNTEAFF.

The genes are TRBV3-1 (or the pseudogene TRBV3-2) and TRBJ2-3; 8 bases fit TRBD2. From germline, CDR1 is LGHDT and CDR2 YNNKEL (reference sequence). V dropped 4 bases and J dropped 2; count of bases not matched to a gene: 5. The CDR3 extends over 15 amino acids. This CDR3 is CASSLTSDYTDTQYF. DNA for the CDR3: TGTGCCAGCAGCCTGACTAGCGACTACACAGATACGCAGTATTTT.

The genes are TRBV21-1 and TRBJ1-5. TRBV21-1 is shown as a pseudogene. This CDR3 spans 16 amino acids. CDR3 DNA: TGTGCCAGCAGCATGGGGAGGGATGTAAGCAATCAGCCCCAGCATTTT. It codes for CASSMGRDVSNQPQHF.

The rearrangement links TRBV29-1 to TRBJ2-7; D is ambiguous. The CDR3 consists of 15 residues. The V gene lost 2 bases and the J gene lost 0 bases, with 14 bases spanning the gap. Germline V gene lookup returns CDR1 SQVTM and CDR2 ANQGSEA. The CDR3 spells CSVEHGPTSSYEQYF. The DNA of the CDR3 is TGCAGCGTTGAACACGGTCCCACGTCCTCCTACGAGCAGTACTTC.

V gene TRBV29-1 combines with J gene TRBJ2-1; possible D gene TRBD2, 5 bases. Looked up from germline, CDR1 is SQVTM and CDR2 is ANQGSEA. Trimming stripped 5 bases from V and 7 bases from J, with 12 bases between. CDR3 size: 12 residues. CDR3 in amino acids: CSVKRLANEQFF. CDR3 DNA: TGCAGCGTTAAGCGGCTAGCAAATGAGCAGTTCTTC.

This chain connects TRBV4-1 to TRBJ2-1; 7 nucleotides align to TRBD1. The CDR3 covers 17 residues. With V trimmed by 1 base and J by 4 bases, 10 bases remained unmatched. Germline lookup yields CDR1 MGHRA and CDR2 YSYEKL. CDR3 in amino acids: CASSQGLTGQSYNEQFF. The CDR3 nucleotides read TGCGCCAGCAGCCAAGGGCTGACGGGACAGTCGTACAATGAGCAGTTCTTC.

This chain joins TRBV19 and TRBJ1-1; 9 nucleotides line up with TRBD1. Germline CDR1 reads LNHDA; CDR2 reads SQIVND (reference sequence). The CDR3 totals 14 residues. The junction had 6 bases not matched to a gene; V was cut back by 3 bases and J by 7 bases. CDR3 sequence (DNA): TGTGCCAGTAGTATTGGGGACAGGGATAGTGAAGCTTTCTTT. Protein sequence: CASSIGDRDSEAFF.

This chain links TRBV14 with TRBJ1-1; the D gene is possibly TRBD1 (5 bases). Trimming removed 1 base at V and 10 bases at J, with 10 bases between. Germline assignment: CDR1 SGHDN and CDR2 FVKESK. The CDR3 is made up of 12 amino acids. CDR3 region: CASSQVSGGAFF. The DNA for the CDR3 is TGTGCCAGCAGCCAAGTTTCGGGGGGAGCTTTCTTT.

The chain's CDR3 is CTSSQDLPERPDRAGQPQHF. Here the CDR3 DNA reads TGCACCAGCAGCCAAGATCTCCCCGAAAGACCAGACAGGGCAGGTCAGCCCCAGCATTTT. The chain links TRBV1 to TRBJ1-5; TRBD1, as called in the table, went unchecked against the DNA. TRBV1 is deemed a pseudogene. This CDR3 comprises 20 residues.